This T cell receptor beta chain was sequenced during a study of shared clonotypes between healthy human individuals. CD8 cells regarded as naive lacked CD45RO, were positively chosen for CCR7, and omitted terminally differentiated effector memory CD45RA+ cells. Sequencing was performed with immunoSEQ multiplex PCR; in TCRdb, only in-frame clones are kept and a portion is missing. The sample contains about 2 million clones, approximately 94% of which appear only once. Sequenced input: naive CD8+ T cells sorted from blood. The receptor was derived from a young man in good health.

The DNA for the CDR3 is TGCGCCAGCAAACCTCCGGGTTTTAGCACAGATACGCAGTATTTT. Its protein is CASKPPGFSTDTQYF. The chain joins TRBV10-2 to TRBJ2-3; D not certain. Germline-derived CDR1 and CDR2 are WSHSY and SAAADI. V shed 7 bases and J shed 0 bases, with 14 bases lying between them. The CDR3 totals 15 residues.